This T cell receptor beta chain was identified in a study of T-cell memory formation after mild COVID-19. Study-level background: Clusters were largely donor specific.

The CDR3 has 11 amino acids. The germline V gene encodes CDR1 DFQATT and CDR2 SNEGSKA (reference sequence). The trim removed 6 bases at V and 3 bases at J, leaving 2 bases unmatched. A few counts support this clonotype. TCRdb re-analysed the 5' RACE reads in MiXCR, keeping a single row per CDR3 protein. The profile shows about 110,000 distinct CDR3 sequences, about 18% of them singletons. The chain links TRBV20-1 to TRBJ2-7, with 7 bases aligning to TRBD1. The sequence derives from a man between 18 and 29 years old who had mild COVID-19 (a few samples of this study predate the infection). Cell type and time point are not known. Sequencing was performed on PBMCs or a T cell subset sorted from them (not recorded which). The CDR3 DNA reads TGCAGTGCCGGGACAGACTACGAGCAGTACGTC. Translating gives CSAGTDYEQYV.